A single sample gave rise to the 8 T cell receptor beta chains below, sequenced in a study of T cells after yellow fever vaccination. TCRdb ran MiXCR on the 5' RACE reads and lists one entry per CDR3 protein. The sample includes about 310,000 distinct CDR3 sequences, roughly 3.5% seen only once; the top ten take around 20%. Here the sequenced sample was PBMCs, taken on the day of the yellow fever booster vaccination. The receptors shown here come from a young man who received the YFV17D yellow fever vaccine.

This clonotype appeared a few times. The chain couples TRBV6-5 to TRBJ1-5; TRBD1 aligns across 7 bases. The CDR3 extends over 13 amino acids. Germline V gene sequence: CDR1 MNHEY, CDR2 SVGAGI. V shed 6 bases and J 7 bases; nucleotides not matched to a gene: 6. The CDR3 protein is CASRNRGGQPQHF. The CDR3 nucleotides are TGTGCCAGCAGAAACAGGGGCGGGCAGCCCCAGCATTTT.

Ten or more counts support this clonotype. V is TRBV6-1 and J is TRBJ1-3; no definite D call. V was clipped by 2 bases and J by 0 bases, with 17 bases between them. CDR3 length: 18 residues. CDR1 is MNHNS and CDR2 is SASEGT in the germline V gene. The CDR3 sequence: CASSEYWRKAASGNTIYF. CDR3 nucleotides: TGTGCCAGCAGTGAATACTGGAGGAAGGCCGCCTCTGGAAACACCATATATTTT.

The CDR3 reads CASREGLAGIYEQYF. The CDR3 coding sequence is TGTGCCAGCAGGGAGGGACTAGCGGGGATCTACGAGCAGTACTTC. V and J are TRBV6-5 and TRBJ2-7, with 13 bases fitting TRBD2. This CDR3 comprises 15 residues. Germline trimming cut 6 bases from V and 3 bases from J; bases unmatched to any gene: 5. CDR1 and CDR2 from the germline V gene are MNHEY and SVGAGI.

This chain uses TRBV20-1 with TRBJ1-2; 7 bases agree with TRBD1. The CDR3 sequence is 14 residues long. From germline, CDR1 is DFQATT and CDR2 SNEGSKA (reference sequence). J gave up 8 bases and V 3 bases, and 12 bases lay outside the gene matches. CDR3 sequence reads: CSARAGTEGGGYTF. In DNA, the CDR3 is TGCAGTGCTAGGGCCGGGACAGAAGGAGGGGGCTACACCTTC.

This clonotype was seen at least ten times. J is TRBJ1-4 and V is TRBV7-9, with a tentative D call TRBD1 (6 bases). V was clipped by 5 bases and J by 2 bases, with 15 bases between them. The CDR3 sequence is 16 residues long. Per germline, CDR1 SEHNR and CDR2 FQNEAQ (reference sequence). The CDR3 loop reads CASSAPQGLTNEKLFF. CDR3 in DNA: TGTGCCAGCAGCGCTCCACAGGGTCTTACTAATGAAAAACTGTTTTTT. The full variable domain, rest sourced from reference TRBV7-9 and TRBJ1-4, is DTGVSQNPRHKITKRGQNVTFRCDPISEHNRLYWYRQTLGQGPEFLTYFQNEAQLEKSRLLSDRFSAERPKGSFSTLEIQRTEQGDSAMYLCASSAPQGLTNEKLFFGSGTQLSVL.

Ten or more counts support this clonotype. The chain combines TRBV27 with TRBJ2-7, with 12 bases fitting TRBD2. The CDR3 runs to 16 residues. The germline V gene encodes CDR1 MNHEY and CDR2 SMNVEV (reference sequence). The V segment lost 2 bases and the J segment 0 bases; nucleotides outside the gene matches: 2. As DNA, the CDR3 is TGTGCCAGCAGTTTACTAGCGGGGGGGCCCTCCTACGAGCAGTACTTC. Its translation is CASSLLAGGPSYEQYF.

This clonotype showed up many times. The chain carries TRBV6-5 and TRBJ2-1; 12 positions agree with TRBD1. Germline CDR1 and CDR2: MNHEY and SVGAGI. The V and J ends lost 6 bases and 8 bases, in that order; junction bases with no gene match: 8. CDR3 length: 15 residues. CDR3 coding DNA: TGTGCCAGCAGCACATCCGGGACAGGGGGCTATGAGCAGTTCTTC. This sequence encodes CASSTSGTGGYEQFF.

This rearrangement joins TRBV28 to TRBJ1-6; a possible D gene is TRBD1 (6 bases). Per the germline V gene, CDR1 is MDHEN and CDR2 is SYDVKM. The CDR3 sequence is 13 residues long. V was cut by 6 bases and J by 7 bases, with 10 bases left in between. For the CDR3, the DNA is TGTGCCAGCAGGTACACAGGGAATTCACCCCTCCACTTT. Protein product: CASRYTGNSPLHF.